The T cell receptor (beta chain) under discussion was sequenced for a study of identical twins (dated by TCRdb to the mid-2010s). In terms of the full investigation: The study deep-sequenced TCR alpha and beta repertoires from monozygotic twins, unrelated adults of various ages and cord blood to test whether fetal clonotypes persist. Replicate twin experiments were performed at different times using different library preparation protocols to rule out contamination. General findings and caveats noted by the study authors: The excess sharing between twins in beta out-of-frame sequences was weaker because fewer shared sequences reduced the signal-to-noise ratio. Because the same donors could not be followed over many years, the conclusions depended on cross-sectional statistical analysis. Fewer insertions were carried by abundant cord blood beta clonotypes; a weaker similar trend was observed in young adult naive repertoires, while no such trend was observed in memory repertoires. Compared with coincidental sharing between unrelated individuals, an excess of low generation-probability sequences was observed among out-of-frame TCR alpha sequences shared between twins. Zero-insertion analyses could be partly confounded by invariant T cells such as MAIT and iNKT, though diverse VJ usage argued against such confounding for most clonotypes. Recombination models systematically underestimated out-of-frame TCR alpha sharing in monozygotic twins but agreed with sharing between unrelated individuals.

As regards this clonotype: Its antigen remains undetermined. The input lacks base qualities; no much larger clone sits a single base away.

The germline V gene (reference sequence) gives CDR1 as DFQATT and CDR2 as SNEGSKA. The CDR3 sequence holds 14 residues, the cysteine and phenylalanine included. The entry retains the CDR3 DNA only, 42 bases that are in frame from base 1. Between the V and J ends, shortened by 3 bases and 0 bases respectively, the junction contains 10 bases. Libraries were prepared through 5' RACE. Sequencing used an Illumina HiSeq 2000. Template switching introduced a universal primer binding site; the final cDNA contained a unique molecular identifier, enabling accurate counting of TCR cDNA molecules. Specific primers in the conserved constant-segment region were used to synthesize first-strand cDNA for TCR alpha and beta chains. Each cDNA library was double barcoded, with a SMART-Mk sample barcode plus Illumina barcodes, to control for contamination. TruSeq adapter sequences along with Illumina sample barcodes were introduced in two successive PCR steps. Sequencing of the TCR alpha and beta cDNA libraries was done on the Illumina HiSeq platform using custom primers. Regarding the original processing steps: Unique molecular identifiers were extracted from raw reads with MiGEC, and CDR3 positions were determined with MiXCR. For each individual, recombination models were inferred using an EM algorithm with the repgenHMM and IGoR tools. The tcR package in R was used for shared clonotype analysis, with sharing normalized by the product of cloneset sizes. To study raw recombination free of thymic and clonal selection effects, out-of-frame nonproductive sequences were analyzed. Clones were called with MiXCR by TCRdb after fastp trimmed the public reads at Q25, and only in-frame beta chains were retained. All rows with the same CDR3 protein become a single entry with the most common DNA and genes. The V and J calls come from TCRdb's annotation, not from the publication. For this sample there are about 730,000 distinct CDR3 sequences; approximately 21% appear just once. Approximately 4.3% of the sample belongs to the ten largest clones.

Only healthy Caucasian donors were included. The twin cohort consisted of three pairs of female monozygotic twins, all aged roughly 18 to 30 years. The RNA used for TCR libraries was isolated from peripheral blood mononuclear cells. This same sample was also part of a study on T cells expressing NK-cell markers. The second study, in turn, reports: TCR beta-chain repertoires were profiled in sorted CD3+CD56+NKG2C+, CD3+CD56+NKG2C- and CD3+CD56-NKG2C+ T-cell subsets from several donors. Of the eight sequenced donors, seven were found to be HCMV-seropositive and one was found to be HCMV-seronegative. To restrict sorting to alphabetaTCR-expressing T cells, an anti-gammadeltaTCR antibody was added in several experiments. For 5 or 6 donors, the dominant CD3+CD56+NKG2C+ clonotypes were among the top 10 CD8+ clonotypes and accounted for roughly 1.0-8% of CD8+ T cells. Those dominant clonotypes were again the most abundant among CD3+CD56-NKG2C+ cells in four donors, at roughly 25-65%. Whether the expanded NKG2C-expressing T cell clones were specific for HCMV antigens remained unclear. All eight donors whose samples were sequenced were randomly selected healthy volunteers, three of them men and five women. HCMV-specific IgG was detected in serum with a commercial ELISA kit to determine HCMV serostatus. For six donors, bulk peripheral blood T-cell repertoires were also sequenced from unsorted PBMC. MIGEC was used to demultiplex reads and group the reads by UMI, and MiTCR was used to assemble and quantify clonotypes. To remove erroneous sequences, TCR cDNA sequences were retained only when supported by two or more reads. The tcR package was used for downstream repertoire analysis, and clonotypes were matched across fractions by CDR3 nucleotide sequence plus V segment. VDJmatch was used to annotate antigen specificity against VDJdb, with one amino acid substitution in CDR3 permitted.

The chain is assembled from TRBV20-1 and TRBJ2-3, with a weak D call of TRBD2 (6 bases match). This receptor was obtained from a woman between 18 and 29 years old in good health. The source material was PBMCs. The DNA is as follows: TGCAGTGCTAGGGAGGGAACTAGCACAGATACGCAGTATTTT. It codes for CSAREGTSTDTQYF.